This TCR beta chain was profiled in a study of control samples from healthy donors and cancer patients. The germline gives CDR1 SEHNR, CDR2 FQNEAQ (reference sequence). This CDR3 is built from 12 residues. Trimming left V 0 bases short and J 6 bases short, with 5 bases between. Assay used: immunoSEQ multiplex PCR; TCRdb lists only in-frame clones, some missing. The table lists some 140,000 clones, approximately 93% of them singletons. This receptor was obtained from a man aged 35 to 55 in good health. What was sequenced was blood. This chain uses TRBV7-9 with TRBJ1-2, with unresolved D. The CDR3: CASSLAGDGYTF. CDR3 nucleotide sequence: TGTGCCAGCAGCTTAGCCGGGGATGGCTACACCTTC.